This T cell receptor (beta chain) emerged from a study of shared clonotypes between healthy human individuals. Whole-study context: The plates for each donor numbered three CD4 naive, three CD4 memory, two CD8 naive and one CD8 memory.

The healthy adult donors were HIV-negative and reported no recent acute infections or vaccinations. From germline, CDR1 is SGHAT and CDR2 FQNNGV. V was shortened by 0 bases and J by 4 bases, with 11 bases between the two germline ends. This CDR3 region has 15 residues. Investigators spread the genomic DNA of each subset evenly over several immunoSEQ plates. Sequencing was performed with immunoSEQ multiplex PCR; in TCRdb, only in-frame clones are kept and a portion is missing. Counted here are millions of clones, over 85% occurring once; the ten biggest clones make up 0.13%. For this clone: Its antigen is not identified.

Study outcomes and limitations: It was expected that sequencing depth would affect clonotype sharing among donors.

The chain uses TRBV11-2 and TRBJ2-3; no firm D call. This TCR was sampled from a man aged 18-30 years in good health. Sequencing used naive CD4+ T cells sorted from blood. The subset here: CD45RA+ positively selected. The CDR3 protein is CASSLDRVVADTQYF. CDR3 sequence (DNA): TGTGCCAGCAGCTTAGATCGAGTAGTGGCAGATACGCAGTATTTT. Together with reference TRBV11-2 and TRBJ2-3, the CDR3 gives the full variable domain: EAGVAQSPRYKIIEKRQSVAFWCNPISGHATLYWYQQILGQGPKLLIQFQNNGVVDDSQLPKDRFSAERLKGVDSTLKIQPAKLEDSAVYLCASSLDRVVADTQYFGPGTRLTVL.